These 32 T cell receptor beta chains share one sample of origin, sequenced in a study of blood T cell repertoires in COVID-19. Clones were read by immunoSEQ multiplex PCR, and TCRdb kept only the in-frame ones, dropping some. The repertoire consists of roughly 150,000 clones, with around 77% occurring once and the leading ten covering around 3%. The specimen sequenced was peripheral blood. The source of these receptors is a man between 65 and 80 years old with acute or convalescent COVID-19.

The CDR3 protein is CAISESGASDQPQHF. As DNA, the CDR3 is TGTGCCATCAGTGAGTCGGGGGCGTCCGACCAGCCCCAGCATTTT. This chain joins TRBV10-3 and TRBJ1-5, with a tentative D call TRBD1 (6 bases). This CDR3 region has 15 residues. The V gene's germline CDR1 is ENHRY and CDR2 SYGVKD. The germline V and J ends were trimmed by 0 bases and 7 bases, with 13 bases remaining between them.

This sequence joins TRBV18 and TRBJ1-1, with TRBD1 matching over 7 bases. The germline V gene has CDR1 KGHSH and CDR2 LQKENI. The CDR3 contains 14 residues. V gave up 6 bases and J gave up 1 base; unmatched junction bases: 5. CDR3 region: CASSLRDRNTEAFF. The CDR3 nucleotides are TGTGCCAGCTCTTTACGGGACAGGAACACTGAAGCTTTCTTT. Complete variable domain (other parts from reference TRBV18 and TRBJ1-1): NAGVMQNPRHLVRRRGQEARLRCSPMKGHSHVYWYRQLPEEGLKFMVYLQKENIIDESGMPKERFSAEFPKEGPSILRIQQVVRGDSAAYFCASSLRDRNTEAFFGQGTRLTVV.

This clone was detected a few times. V usage is TRBV18 and J usage is TRBJ1-2; D is uncertain. The V end was cut by 0 bases, the J end by 6 bases, with 11 bases between. CDR3 length equals 14 residues. Looked up from germline, CDR1 is KGHSH and CDR2 is LQKENI. In DNA, the CDR3 is TGTGCCAGCTCACCACCAGGAGGGCAAGATGGCTACACCTTC. Amino acids: CASSPPGGQDGYTF.

The V call is TRBV6-6, the J call TRBJ2-1; perhaps TRBD2 as D (6 bases). The CDR3 is 14 amino acids. Germline assignment: CDR1 MNHNY and CDR2 SVGAGI (reference sequence). V lost 5 bases to trimming and J lost 5 bases, with 13 bases between them. CDR3 sequence reads: CASSKTGGDNEQFF. DNA of the CDR3: TGTGCCAGCAGTAAGACCGGAGGGGACAATGAGCAGTTCTTC.

This chain joins TRBV14 and TRBJ1-4; TRBD1 matches at 7 bases. Germline CDR1 reads SGHDN; CDR2 reads FVKESK. Trimming cost V 2 bases and J 6 bases; bases outside gene matches: 9. The CDR3 sequence is 16 residues long. CDR3 region: CASSQLVGTAYEKLFF. In DNA form, the CDR3 reads TGTGCCAGCAGCCAATTGGTAGGGACAGCATATGAAAAACTGTTTTTT. Based on the CDR3 plus reference TRBV14 and TRBJ1-4, the full variable domain is EAGVTQFPSHSVIEKGQTVTLRCDPISGHDNLYWYRRVMGKEIKFLLHFVKESKQDESGMPNNRFLAERTGGTYSTLKVQPAELEDSGVYFCASSQLVGTAYEKLFFGSGTQLSVL.

There are a few counts of this clone. The chain recombines TRBV10-3 with TRBJ1-2, with a weak D call TRBD1 (6 bases). Germline assignment: CDR1 ENHRY and CDR2 SYGVKD. V lost 8 bases to trimming and J lost 0 bases, with 16 bases between them. This CDR3 is 15 amino acids long. The DNA for the CDR3 is TGTGCCATCGGGGGCCGGGTAGATGCTAACTATGGCTACACCTTC. Its translation: CAIGGRVDANYGYTF.

The chain combines TRBV21-1 with TRBJ1-2; the table's D gene call, TRBD1, was not cross checked with the DNA. TRBV21-1 is a listed pseudogene. This CDR3 contains 14 residues. CDR3 nucleotide sequence: TGTGCCAGCAGCAAAGCCAGGGTAGGTAATGGCTACACCTTC. It translates to CASSKARVGNGYTF.

DNA for the CDR3: TGTGCCAGCAGCCGACAGGGGGCCTCAGATTCACCCCTCCACTTT. This translates into CASSRQGASDSPLHF. The chain uses TRBV7-9 and TRBJ1-6; 10 bases are shared with TRBD1. The germline V gene encodes CDR1 SEHNR and CDR2 FQNEAQ (reference sequence). After removal of 5 bases from V and 8 bases from J, the junction contained 6 bases not matched to a gene. The CDR3 sequence is 15 residues long. Complete variable domain (other parts from reference TRBV7-9 and TRBJ1-6): DTGVSQNPRHKITKRGQNVTFRCDPISEHNRLYWYRQTLGQGPEFLTYFQNEAQLEKSRLLSDRFSAERPKGSFSTLEIQRTEQGDSAMYLCASSRQGASDSPLHFGNGTRLTVT.

The V call is TRBV28, the J call TRBJ2-1; 8 bases are a match to TRBD1. This CDR3 is 16 amino acids long. Germline loops: CDR1 MDHEN, CDR2 SYDVKM. The J segment lost 2 bases and the V segment lost 3 bases, leaving 6 bases of the junction unmatched. CDR3 sequence reads: CASSLSGRGPYNEQFF. CDR3 DNA sequence: TGTGCCAGCAGTTTGAGTGGCAGGGGGCCCTACAATGAGCAGTTCTTC.

This clone was observed a handful of times. The chain is built from TRBV19 and TRBJ1-5; 8 nucleotides match TRBD1. The V gene's germline CDR1 is LNHDA and CDR2 SQIVND (reference sequence). The CDR3 runs 14 residues. V was pared by 6 bases and J by 0 bases, with 1 base of the junction left unmatched. CDR3 protein: CASRTGDSNQPQHF. The CDR3 bases are TGTGCCAGTAGGACAGGGGATAGCAATCAGCCCCAGCATTTT.

This sequence joins TRBV4-3 and TRBJ1-2, with 8 bases matching TRBD1. This CDR3 spans 16 amino acids. The J segment lost 3 bases and the V segment lost 4 bases, leaving 10 bases of the junction unmatched. Per the germline V gene, CDR1 is LGHNA and CDR2 is YSLEER. For the CDR3, the DNA is TGCGCCAGCAGCCGACAGGGGCCCGGGGGTGACTATGGCTACACCTTC. This translates into CASSRQGPGGDYGYTF.

This clone was picked up a small number of times. The V and J genes are TRBV7-3 and TRBJ2-1, with 7 bases fitting TRBD2. Germline V lookup: CDR1 SGHTA, CDR2 FQGTGA. The CDR3 covers 14 residues. The trim removed 5 bases at V and 0 bases at J, leaving 1 base unmatched. The chain's CDR3 is CASSRLASYNEQFF. The CDR3 DNA reads as TGTGCCAGCAGCCGACTAGCCTCCTACAATGAGCAGTTCTTC.

With regard to this clone: The same CDR3 also results from other DNA sequences found in this sample. This chain connects TRBV5-1 to TRBJ1-1, with D maybe TRBD1 (6 bases). The length of the CDR3 is 14 residues. CDR1 and CDR2 from the germline V gene are SGHRS and YFSETQ. V was cut by 3 bases and J by 0 bases, with 9 bases left in between. The CDR3 loop is CASSSQGVNTEAFF. CDR3 bases: TGCGCCAGCAGCTCACAGGGAGTGAACACTGAAGCTTTCTTT.

The V gene is TRBV3-1 (or the pseudogene TRBV3-2), the J gene TRBJ2-2; D not resolved. This CDR3 has 14 residues. Trimming took off 4 bases at V and 0 bases at J, with 6 bases between the two ends. Germline values: CDR1 LGHDT, CDR2 YNNKEL (reference sequence). The CDR3 sequence: CASSPPANTGELFF. The CDR3 DNA reads as TGTGCCAGCAGCCCTCCAGCGAACACCGGGGAGCTGTTTTTT.

This chain joins TRBV6-5 and TRBJ2-5; D possibly corresponds to TRBD1 (5 bases). The germline CDR1 and CDR2 sequences are MNHEY and SVGAGI. Deletions cut 5 bases from V and 9 bases from J, with 16 bases between. The CDR3 runs to 13 residues. The CDR3 loop reads CASSTRPEGAQYF. In DNA form, the CDR3 reads TGTGCCAGCAGTACGCGACCCGAAGGGGCCCAGTACTTC.

The chain combines TRBV7-6 with TRBJ2-1, with TRBD2 matching 12 bases. V lost 2 bases and J lost 3; bases outside the gene matches: 5. The CDR3 length is 17 residues. Germline lookup yields CDR1 SGHVS and CDR2 FNYEAQ. DNA of the CDR3: TGTGCCAGCAGCTTATTGACTAGCGGGGGAGTCTACAATGAGCAGTTCTTC. Amino acid sequence: CASSLLTSGGVYNEQFF.

The rearrangement joins TRBV2 to TRBJ2-1, with TRBD2 matching over 7 bases. Per the germline V gene, CDR1 is SNHLY and CDR2 is FYNNEI. The trim removed 4 bases at V and 7 bases at J, leaving 10 bases unmatched. The CDR3 sequence is 15 residues long. CDR3 coding DNA: TGTGCCAGCAGTGGTGGGCGGGAGCTGGGGAATGAGCAGTTCTTC. Translating it yields CASSGGRELGNEQFF.

The V call is TRBV5-4, the J call TRBJ1-6, with unresolved D. Per germline, CDR1 SGHNT and CDR2 YYREEE (reference sequence). Trimming took 2 bases from V and 8 from J, leaving 14 bases between them. The CDR3 extends over 15 amino acids. The CDR3 is CASSLQSQRDSPLHF. In DNA, the CDR3 is TGTGCCAGCAGCTTACAGAGCCAGAGGGATTCACCCCTCCACTTT.

This sequence joins TRBV18 and TRBJ2-7; 12 nucleotides line up with TRBD1. The ends lost 2 bases at V and 2 bases at J; junction bases unmatched: 10. The CDR3 has 18 residues. Germline-derived CDR1 and CDR2 are KGHSH and LQKENI. In DNA, the CDR3 is TGTGCCAGCTCACCAGGGACAGGGGGCCAGCGGGGCCCCTACGAGCAGTACTTC. It specifies CASSPGTGGQRGPYEQYF. Complete variable domain (other parts from reference TRBV18 and TRBJ2-7): NAGVMQNPRHLVRRRGQEARLRCSPMKGHSHVYWYRQLPEEGLKFMVYLQKENIIDESGMPKERFSAEFPKEGPSILRIQQVVRGDSAAYFCASSPGTGGQRGPYEQYFGPGTRLTVT.

The chain employs TRBV2 and TRBJ2-5; D possibly corresponds to TRBD1 (6 bases). CDR1 and CDR2 from the germline V gene are SNHLY and FYNNEI. V gave up 11 bases and J gave up 2 bases, with 12 bases separating them. CDR3 length: 12 residues. The CDR3 DNA reads as TGTGCCGGAAGAGGGGGACAAGAGACCCAGTACTTC. Amino acids: CAGRGGQETQYF.

The CDR3 region has the DNA TGTGCCAGTAGTATAGAGCCGGGACAAAATAATTCACCCCTCCACTTT. Translated, it gives CASSIEPGQNNSPLHF. The rearrangement links TRBV19 to TRBJ1-6; D perhaps matches TRBD1 (6 bases). CDR1 and CDR2 from the germline V gene are LNHDA and SQIVND (reference sequence). Deletions cut 0 bases from V and 5 bases from J, with 11 bases between. The CDR3 is 16 residues long.

This chain links TRBV19 with TRBJ2-3; D perhaps matches TRBD1 (5 bases). From germline, CDR1 is LNHDA and CDR2 SQIVND (reference sequence). This CDR3 spans 12 amino acids. V lost 6 bases and J lost 2, with 6 bases in between. CDR3 DNA: TGTGCCAGTAGACAGGACACAGATACGCAGTATTTT. Translated: CASRQDTDTQYF.

This clone appeared a few times. The genes are TRBV5-4 and TRBJ2-1; TRBD2 aligns across 14 bases. Germline lookup yields CDR1 SGHNT and CDR2 YYREEE (reference sequence). Unmatched junction bases numbered 10, after V lost 6 bases and J lost 8 bases. CDR3 length: 16 residues. CDR3 sequence reads: CASKTGGTSGGDEQFF. The CDR3 coding sequence is TGTGCCAGCAAGACCGGGGGGACTAGCGGGGGCGATGAGCAGTTCTTC. Complete variable domain (other parts from reference TRBV5-4 and TRBJ2-1): ETGVTQSPTHLIKTRGQQVTLRCSSQSGHNTVSWYQQALGQGPQFIFQYYREEENGRGNFPPRFSGLQFPNYSSELNVNALELDDSALYLCASKTGGTSGGDEQFFGPGTRLTVL.

This clone has a handful of counts. This chain joins TRBV28 and TRBJ1-4; 7 bases fit TRBD1. Germline V lookup: CDR1 MDHEN, CDR2 SYDVKM. Germline trimming cut 6 bases from V and 12 bases from J; bases unmatched to any gene: 16. The CDR3 loop spans 15 amino acids. The CDR3 region has the DNA TGTGCCAGCAGGAGTACAGGGGCCCCCTCCTGGGAACTGTTTTTT. Protein sequence: CASRSTGAPSWELFF.

This chain links TRBV21-1 with TRBJ2-5; TRBD2 is the table's D call, not checked against the DNA. TRBV21-1 is a known pseudogene. This CDR3 spans 15 amino acids. This CDR3 is CASSKELGSQETQYF. CDR3 sequence (DNA): TGTGCCAGCAGCAAAGAGCTGGGGAGCCAAGAGACCCAGTACTTC.

V is TRBV10-3 and J is TRBJ2-3, with TRBD2 matching 8 bases. Germline CDR1 reads ENHRY; CDR2 reads SYGVKD. Losses at the gene ends were 4 bases for V and 0 bases for J; bases not matched to a gene: 3. The CDR3 extends over 15 amino acids. CDR3 bases: TGTGCCATCAGTGTTACTAGCGGAAGCACAGATACGCAGTATTTT. It yields the protein CAISVTSGSTDTQYF.

This sequence joins TRBV30 and TRBJ2-1; 11 positions match TRBD2. The V segment lost 1 base and the J segment 16 bases; nucleotides outside the gene matches: 15. The germline V gene encodes CDR1 GTSNPN and CDR2 SVGIG (reference sequence). CDR3 length: 15 residues. In nucleotides, the CDR3 is TGTGCCTGGAGTGCCTCCTTAGCGGGAGGGGGAACCCGATTCTTC. Translation: CAWSASLAGGGTRFF.

This clone has more than one count but fewer than ten. This chain uses TRBV6-6 with TRBJ2-6; D is perhaps TRBD2 (6 bases). This CDR3 comprises 19 residues. Trimming stripped 6 bases from V and 0 bases from J, with 21 bases between. Germline lookup yields CDR1 MNHNY and CDR2 SVGAGI (reference sequence). Written as DNA, the CDR3 is TGTGCCAGCAGCTTGACGGGACTCATCCAGGGCTCTGGGGCCAACGTCCTGACTTTC. This sequence encodes CASSLTGLIQGSGANVLTF.

The gene calls are TRBV9 and TRBJ2-3; 11 positions match TRBD2. The CDR3 runs to 20 residues. CDR1 is SGDLS and CDR2 is YYNGEE in the germline V gene. Trimming cost V 1 base and J 3 bases; bases outside gene matches: 16. The CDR3 bases are TGTGCCAGCAGCGTACCTAGCGGGGGGACGGATGTGAGACGAACAGATACGCAGTATTTT. It codes for CASSVPSGGTDVRRTDTQYF.

The CDR3 is CASSQGTAFEQYF. The CDR3 DNA follows: TGTGCCAGCAGCCAAGGGACAGCCTTCGAGCAGTACTTC. The chain couples TRBV3-1 (or the pseudogene TRBV3-2) to TRBJ2-7; weak D call: TRBD1 (6 bases). Trimming left V 1 base short and J 6 bases short, with 10 bases between. Germline assignment: CDR1 LGHDT and CDR2 YNNKEL (reference sequence). The CDR3 spans 13 residues.

The chain has TRBV6-5 and TRBJ1-1; D remains unclear. V was trimmed by 6 bases and J by 3 bases, leaving 11 bases between them. There are 13 residues in the CDR3. From germline, CDR1 is MNHEY and CDR2 SVGAGI. CDR3 amino acids: CASRRERDTEAFF. CDR3 sequence (DNA): TGTGCCAGCAGGAGGGAAAGGGACACTGAAGCTTTCTTT.

The chain recombines TRBV5-6 with TRBJ1-1; tentative D call: TRBD1 (5 bases). Between the trimmed V and J ends, which lost 4 bases and 0 bases, there was a span of 16 bases. Looked up from germline, CDR1 is SGHDT and CDR2 is YYEEEE. The CDR3 covers 16 residues. The CDR3 DNA reads as TGTGCCAGCAGCACTACAGGATTCCCTATGAACACTGAAGCTTTCTTT. Protein product: CASSTTGFPMNTEAFF.